These T cell receptor beta chains were read from a single sample in a study of cytomegalovirus exposure and HLA in healthy donors. Produced via immunoSEQ multiplex PCR; TCRdb's table is partial and in-frame only. Seen here are a few hundred thousand clones, 80% observed once, and the top ten hold approximately 0.3%. Sequenced: PBMCs. The receptors derive from a girl aged 2-10 years in good health and CMV-seronegative. Each CDR3 is given with its conserved first and last residue. D genes are given only for firm matches. Clone size is given for some rows only: seen once, a few or many times, or a class if the clone is expanded.

size: once; V: TRBV28; D: .; J: TRBJ1-2; CDR3: CASSLDSFIAWF; DNA: TGTGCCAGCAGTTTAGACTCTTTTATCGCGTGGTTC
size: .; V: TRBV7-8; D: TRBD2; J: TRBJ2-5; CDR3: CASSLLPSGSLETQYF; DNA: TGTGCCAGCAGCTTACTCCCCAGCGGGAGCCTAGAGACCCAGTACTTC
size: .; V: TRBV7-8; D: TRBD1; J: TRBJ1-6; CDR3: CASKSGTASSPLHF; DNA: TGTGCCAGCAAATCCGGGACAGCGAGTTCACCCCTCCACTTT
size: .; V: TRBV30; D: .; J: TRBJ1-1; CDR3: CAGGRGGTEAFF; DNA: TGTGCCGGAGGCCGGGGGGGCACTGAAGCTTTCTTT
size: .; V: TRBV9; D: .; J: TRBJ2-5; CDR3: CASSGVGEQETQYF; DNA: TGTGCCAGCAGCGGAGTAGGGGAACAAGAGACCCAGTACTTC
size: .; V: TRBV11-2; D: .; J: TRBJ2-2; CDR3: CASSPNRRRRTGELFF; DNA: TGTGCCAGCAGCCCAAACCGCAGGAGGCGCACCGGGGAGCTGTTTTTT
size: once; V: TRBV18; D: TRBD1; J: TRBJ2-7; CDR3: CASSPAGTGAYEQYF; DNA: TGTGCCAGCTCGCCTGCCGGGACAGGAGCCTACGAGCAGTACTTC
size: .; V: TRBV28; D: .; J: TRBJ1-3; CDR3: CASEEEAGNTIYF; DNA: TGTGCCAGCGAAGAGGAGGCGGGAAACACCATATATTTT
size: .; V: TRBV10-3; D: TRBD2; J: TRBJ2-5; CDR3: CAISETGGEGETQYF; DNA: TGTGCCATCAGTGAAACGGGGGGGGAAGGGGAGACCCAGTACTTC
size: .; V: TRBV6-1; D: TRBD1; J: TRBJ2-3; CDR3: CASSEEGQGIDTQYF; DNA: TGTGCCAGCAGTGAAGAGGGACAGGGCATAGATACGCAGTATTTT
size: .; V: TRBV19; D: .; J: TRBJ1-5; CDR3: CASSGSRGRLDQPQHF; DNA: TGTGCCAGTAGTGGATCTCGGGGGAGGTTGGATCAGCCCCAGCATTTT
size: once; V: TRBV4-1; D: .; J: TRBJ1-4; CDR3: CASSQEETGGEKLFF; DNA: TGCGCCAGCAGCCAAGAGGAGACAGGAGGTGAAAAACTGTTTTTT
size: .; V: TRBV7-3; D: .; J: TRBJ1-2; CDR3: CASSFTSGGAGVGYTF; DNA: TGTGCCAGCAGCTTTACCAGTGGGGGCGCAGGGGTTGGCTACACCTTC
size: .; V: TRBV7-7; D: .; J: TRBJ2-3; CDR3: CASSLGQGTDTQYF; DNA: TGTGCCAGCAGCTTAGGTCAGGGTACGGATACGCAGTATTTT
size: few; V: TRBV9; D: .; J: TRBJ2-1; CDR3: CASSPPSWEANNEQFF; DNA: TGTGCCAGCAGCCCTCCGTCCTGGGAGGCAAACAATGAGCAGTTCTTC
size: .; V: TRBV19; D: TRBD2; J: TRBJ2-7; CDR3: CASSSSGLGSYEQYF; DNA: TGTGCCAGTAGTAGCTCGGGACTAGGGAGCTACGAGCAGTACTTC
size: .; V: TRBV5-6; D: .; J: TRBJ2-3; CDR3: CASSFKRRDTQYF; DNA: TGTGCCAGCAGCTTTAAACGGCGGGATACGCAGTATTTT
size: .; V: TRBV6-1; D: TRBD1; J: TRBJ1-3; CDR3: CASSVGTGRAGNTIYF; DNA: TGTGCCAGCAGTGTCGGGACAGGGAGAGCTGGAAACACCATATATTTT
size: .; V: TRBV4-1; D: .; J: TRBJ2-7; CDR3: CASSQDLWQGTSYEQYF; DNA: TGCGCCAGCAGCCAAGATTTGTGGCAGGGAACCTCCTACGAGCAGTACTTC
size: .; V: TRBV4-1; D: .; J: TRBJ1-1; CDR3: CASSQARSFMNTEAFF; DNA: TGCGCCAGCAGCCAGGCTAGGTCCTTTATGAACACTGAAGCTTTCTTT
size: .; V: TRBV5-6; D: TRBD1; J: TRBJ1-2; CDR3: CASSFGTGSYGYTF; DNA: TGTGCCAGCAGCTTCGGGACAGGCAGCTATGGCTACACCTTC
size: .; V: TRBV15; D: TRBD1; J: TRBJ1-2; CDR3: CATSRDDAGGYGYTF; DNA: TGTGCCACCAGCAGAGACGATGCAGGGGGCTATGGCTACACCTTC
size: .; V: TRBV7-2; D: .; J: TRBJ2-5; CDR3: CASSLRGRLDWRETQYF; DNA: TGTGCCAGCAGCTTACGTGGGAGGCTAGACTGGAGAGAGACCCAGTACTTC
size: once; V: TRBV14; D: TRBD1; J: TRBJ2-7; CDR3: CASSQRIQTGVGDEQYF; DNA: TGTGCCAGCAGCCAACGTATTCAGACAGGGGTTGGCGACGAGCAGTACTTC
size: .; V: TRBV2; D: .; J: TRBJ1-6; CDR3: CASSESVPSSYNSPLHF; DNA: TGTGCCAGCAGCGAAAGTGTTCCCAGCTCCTATAATTCACCCCTCCACTTT
size: .; V: TRBV28; D: .; J: TRBJ2-7; CDR3: CASRLGSRYEQYF; DNA: TGTGCCAGCCGTCTAGGGAGTCGGTACGAGCAGTACTTC
size: .; V: TRBV18; D: .; J: TRBJ1-4; CDR3: CASSPRTNEKLFF; DNA: TGTGCCAGCTCACCGAGAACTAATGAAAAACTGTTTTTT
size: few; V: TRBV6-1; D: TRBD1; J: TRBJ1-6; CDR3: CAGPGQGDSPLHF; DNA: TGTGCCGGTCCGGGACAGGGGGATTCACCCCTCCACTTT
size: few; V: TRBV7-9; D: TRBD1; J: TRBJ1-1; CDR3: CASSLRDRSNTEAFF; DNA: TGTGCCAGCAGCCTAAGGGACAGATCGAACACTGAAGCTTTCTTT
size: .; V: TRBV7-9; D: TRBD2; J: TRBJ2-7; CDR3: CASSFGSGLAGYEQYF; DNA: TGTGCCAGCAGCTTTGGTTCGGGACTAGCGGGATACGAGCAGTACTTC
size: .; V: TRBV2; D: TRBD1; J: TRBJ2-3; CDR3: CATQGSRDRTNQPQYF; DNA: TGTGCCACCCAGGGATCTCGGGACAGGACCAATCAGCCCCAGTATTTT
size: .; V: TRBV11-2; D: .; J: TRBJ2-5; CDR3: CASSLDMRPLETQYF; DNA: TGTGCCAGCAGCTTAGACATGAGGCCCCTGGAGACCCAGTACTTC
size: .; V: TRBV28; D: .; J: TRBJ1-5; CDR3: CASSLGQASGQPQHF; DNA: TGTGCCAGCAGTTTAGGCCAGGCGAGCGGTCAGCCCCAGCATTTT
size: once; V: TRBV7-8; D: .; J: TRBJ2-5; CDR3: CASERNQLETQYF; DNA: TGTGCCAGCGAGAGGAACCAGCTAGAGACCCAGTACTTC
size: .; V: TRBV2; D: .; J: TRBJ1-4; CDR3: CASSETSGFNEKLFF; DNA: TGTGCCAGCAGTGAAACCTCGGGATTTAATGAAAAACTGTTTTTT
size: .; V: TRBV7-8; D: .; J: TRBJ2-7; CDR3: CASGVPPYEQYF; DNA: TGTGCCAGCGGAGTTCCGCCCTACGAGCAGTACTTC
size: .; V: TRBV5-1; D: TRBD2; J: TRBJ2-5; CDR3: CASSFGTTKETQYF; DNA: TGCGCCAGCAGCTTTGGGACTACCAAGGAGACCCAGTACTTC
size: .; V: TRBV5-4; D: TRBD2; J: TRBJ2-7; CDR3: CASSYYPGTSHYEQYF; DNA: TGTGCCAGCAGCTACTACCCCGGGACTAGCCACTACGAGCAGTACTTC
size: .; V: TRBV13; D: .; J: TRBJ2-5; CDR3: CASSPLGHKRETQYF; DNA: TGTGCCAGCAGCCCCCTGGGACATAAAAGGGAGACCCAGTACTTC
size: .; V: TRBV25-1; D: .; J: TRBJ2-6; CDR3: CASSESGVGSGANVLTF; DNA: TGTGCCAGCAGTGAATCAGGGGTTGGCTCTGGGGCCAACGTCCTGACTTTC
size: .; V: TRBV5-1; D: .; J: TRBJ1-1; CDR3: CASSLLAGNTEAFF; DNA: TGCGCCAGCAGCTTGCTTGCCGGGAACACTGAAGCTTTCTTT
size: .; V: TRBV5-1; D: .; J: TRBJ1-2; CDR3: CASSWAGSTNYGYTF; DNA: TGCGCCAGCAGCTGGGCAGGATCTACTAACTATGGCTACACCTTC
size: few; V: TRBV5-1; D: .; J: TRBJ1-2; CDR3: CASSRLGATWGYTF; DNA: TGCGCCAGCAGCCGATTGGGAGCTACGTGGGGCTACACCTTC
size: .; V: TRBV30; D: TRBD2; J: TRBJ2-1; CDR3: CACQPGLAPSNEQFF; DNA: TGTGCCTGCCAGCCCGGACTAGCCCCGTCCAATGAGCAGTTCTTC
size: few; V: TRBV18; D: .; J: TRBJ1-2; CDR3: CASSPAPRTYGYTF; DNA: TGTGCCAGCTCACCGGCCCCAAGAACGTATGGCTACACCTTC
size: .; V: TRBV7-3; D: .; J: TRBJ2-6; CDR3: CASSLRGSKAGANVLTF; DNA: TGTGCCAGCAGCTTAAGAGGCAGCAAAGCTGGGGCCAACGTCCTGACTTTC
size: .; V: TRBV27; D: TRBD1; J: TRBJ2-3; CDR3: CASSFRIFHRGREISQRKNTQYF; DNA: TGTGCCAGCAGTTTCCGGATTTTTCACAGGGGGCGCGAAATTTCCCAAAGAAAAAATACGCAGTATTTT
size: .; V: TRBV18; D: TRBD2; J: TRBJ2-1; CDR3: CASSRIAGGLNNEQFF; DNA: TGTGCCAGCTCACGTATCGCGGGAGGGTTGAACAATGAGCAGTTCTTC
size: .; V: TRBV7-9; D: TRBD2; J: TRBJ2-1; CDR3: CASSLRGGAINEQFF; DNA: TGTGCCAGCAGCTTACGCGGGGGGGCCATCAATGAGCAGTTCTTC
size: .; V: TRBV9; D: .; J: TRBJ2-3; CDR3: CASSVIGRSTDTQYF; DNA: TGTGCCAGCAGCGTAATTGGGCGTAGCACAGATACGCAGTATTTT
size: .; V: TRBV14; D: .; J: TRBJ2-7; CDR3: CASSQDSKRAAYEQYF; DNA: TGTGCCAGCAGCCAAGATTCGAAGCGGGCGGCCTACGAGCAGTACTTC
size: .; V: TRBV11-1; D: .; J: TRBJ2-7; CDR3: CASSSGRDNLRKQYF; DNA: TGTGCCAGCAGCTCTGGCCGGGACAATCTACGTAAGCAGTACTTC
size: .; V: TRBV11-2; D: TRBD1; J: TRBJ1-5; CDR3: CASSLEGQGNQPQHF; DNA: TGTGCCAGCAGCTTGGAGGGACAGGGTAATCAGCCCCAGCATTTT